Listed here are 16 T cell receptor beta chains from one sample, sequenced in a study of spatial heterogeneity in lung cancer. Sample time point: sample taken at primary tumor resection. A single record per CDR3 protein comes from TCRdb applying MiXCR to the 5' RACE reads. The sample has 35,000 to 45,000 distinct CDR3 sequences, around 5% seen once. Sequenced here: PBMCs, sampled at surgery. The receptors were gathered from a female donor with early-stage non-small cell lung cancer.

This clonotype showed up just a few times. Given a much more abundant clone one base away, this may be a read error. The chain links TRBV7-2 to TRBJ2-1, with no clear D. Germline assignment: CDR1 SGHTA and CDR2 FQGNSA. The CDR3 totals 13 residues. CDR3 sequence (DNA): TGTGTCAGCAGCTTGTCCTCATACAATGAGCAGTTCTTC. Protein sequence: CVSSLSSYNEQFF. Supplemented by reference TRBV7-2 and TRBJ2-1, the full variable domain reads GAGVSQSPSNKVTEKGKDVELRCDPISGHTALYWYRQSLGQGLEFLIYFQGNSAPDKSGLPSDRFSAERTGGSVSTLTIQRTQQEDSAVYLCVSSLSSYNEQFFGPGTRLTVL.

This clonotype was counted at least ten times. The rearrangement joins TRBV28 to TRBJ1-5; perhaps TRBD1 as D (6 bases). Germline CDR1 is MDHEN and CDR2 is SYDVKM. This CDR3 is built from 14 residues. The V end was cut by 7 bases, the J end by 4 bases, with 14 bases between. CDR3 sequence (DNA): TGTGCCAGCAATCGGGACACCCTAAATCAGCCCCAGCATTTT. Residues: CASNRDTLNQPQHF.

This clonotype was recorded many times. The chain uses TRBV7-3 and TRBJ1-2; 8 nucleotides match TRBD1. Germline V gene sequence: CDR1 SGHTA, CDR2 FQGTGA. Germline trimming cut 4 bases from V and 8 bases from J; bases unmatched to any gene: 9. CDR3 size: 14 residues. The CDR3 protein is CASSSDRGLLGYTF. In nucleotides, the CDR3 is TGTGCCAGCAGCTCCGACAGGGGACTTTTAGGCTACACCTTC.

This clonotype appeared many times. The CDR3 region is CAISESTGRRSRFFGEQYF. The CDR3 DNA is TGTGCCATCAGTGAGTCGACAGGGCGCCGCTCCCGGTTCTTCGGCGAGCAGTACTTC. The chain has TRBV10-3 and TRBJ2-7, with 7 bases fitting TRBD1. The CDR3 has 19 residues. V lost 0 bases and J lost 6; bases outside the gene matches: 20. The germline V gene encodes CDR1 ENHRY and CDR2 SYGVKD.

This clonotype was detected many times. The chain couples TRBV28 to TRBJ1-2, with TRBD1 matching over 7 bases. Germline V gene data show CDR1 as MDHEN and CDR2 as SYDVKM. This CDR3 spans 14 amino acids. V shed 6 bases, J shed 0 bases, and the junction held 4 bases outside the gene matches. The CDR3 sequence: CASRPTGANYGYTF. Written as DNA, the CDR3 is TGTGCCAGCAGGCCTACAGGGGCTAACTATGGCTACACCTTC.

CDR3 coding DNA: TGTGCCAGCAGATCAACTCAGGGAGGCGATGAGCAGTTCTTC. Translated: CASRSTQGGDEQFF. The V and J genes are TRBV28 and TRBJ2-1; perhaps TRBD2 as D (6 bases). V lost 6 bases, J lost 8 bases, and 17 bases lay in between. Germline assignment: CDR1 MDHEN and CDR2 SYDVKM. CDR3 length: 14 amino acids.

At least ten counts were recorded for this clonotype. This chain joins TRBV5-1 and TRBJ2-3; 7 positions agree with TRBD2. After removal of 6 bases from V and 0 bases from J, the junction contained 10 bases not matched to a gene. Per the germline V gene, CDR1 is SGHRS and CDR2 is YFSETQ. The CDR3 loop spans 16 amino acids. In nucleotides, the CDR3 is TGCGCCAGCACCCGCGGCGGGAGTCGAAGCACAGATACGCAGTATTTT. Translating it yields CASTRGGSRSTDTQYF.

In its sample, this clonotype was seen many times. The chain employs TRBV7-8 and TRBJ2-3, with TRBD2 matching 11 bases. The V gene's germline CDR1 is SGHVS and CDR2 FQNEAQ. This CDR3 comprises 14 residues. V lost 5 bases to trimming and J lost 8 bases; unmatched junction nucleotides: 6. The CDR3 sequence: CASSRSGGAGTQYF. Written as DNA, the CDR3 is TGTGCCAGCAGCCGTAGCGGGGGGGCCGGTACGCAGTATTTT.

This clonotype was picked up many times. The gene calls are TRBV6-1 and TRBJ1-1; 7 nucleotides align to TRBD1. Germline values: CDR1 MNHNS, CDR2 SASEGT. Trimming cost V 8 bases and J 1 base; bases outside gene matches: 4. The CDR3 spans 13 residues. CDR3: CASVGQSNTEAFF. The DNA for the CDR3 is TGTGCCAGCGTGGGACAGTCGAACACTGAAGCTTTCTTT.

This clonotype appeared many times. This chain joins TRBV10-3 and TRBJ2-5; TRBD1 matches at 7 bases. CDR1 is ENHRY and CDR2 is SYGVKD in the germline V gene. Unmatched junction bases numbered 9, after V lost 3 bases and J lost 5 bases. The CDR3 covers 15 residues. This chain's CDR3 is CAISETGQKRETQYF. The DNA for the CDR3 is TGTGCCATCAGTGAAACGGGACAGAAAAGGGAGACCCAGTACTTC.

Regarding this clonotype: Given a much more abundant clone one base away, this may be a read error. In this CDR3 the conserved last residue, phenylalanine or tryptophan, is missing, so a read error is likely. The V call is TRBV24-1, the J call TRBJ2-7; the D gene could be TRBD1 or TRBD2 (6 bases each). V lost 7 bases to trimming and J lost 1 base, with 10 bases between them. Germline CDR1 reads KGHDR; CDR2 reads SFDVKD. The CDR3 is 13 residues long. This CDR3 reads CATSRGGSYEQYY. The DNA for the CDR3 is TGTGCCACCAGCAGAGGGGGGTCCTACGAGCAGTACTAC.

The J gene is TRBJ1-1, the V gene TRBV7-2; 7 bases match TRBD1. The junction had 4 bases not matched to a gene; V was cut back by 1 base and J by 5 bases. CDR3 length equals 14 residues. Germline CDR1 reads SGHTA; CDR2 reads FQGNSA. CDR3 region: CASSLGSTGTEAFF. DNA of the CDR3: TGTGCCAGCAGCTTAGGTTCGACAGGGACTGAAGCTTTCTTT. Looking up the rest from reference TRBV7-2 and TRBJ1-1 gives the full variable domain: GAGVSQSPSNKVTEKGKDVELRCDPISGHTALYWYRQSLGQGLEFLIYFQGNSAPDKSGLPSDRFSAERTGGSVSTLTIQRTQQEDSAVYLCASSLGSTGTEAFFGQGTRLTVV.

This clonotype was detected ten times or more. CDR3 protein: CSAVGRGVTDTQYF. The CDR3 bases are TGCAGTGCTGTGGGGCGGGGGGTCACAGATACGCAGTATTTT. The chain uses TRBV20-1 and TRBJ2-3; 8 positions match TRBD2. This CDR3 is built from 14 residues. J was trimmed by 2 bases and V by 5 bases; bases with no gene match: 6. Germline CDR1 DFQATT, CDR2 SNEGSKA (reference sequence).

V usage is TRBV7-9 and J usage is TRBJ1-3, with D perhaps TRBD1 (5 bases). V was cut by 3 bases and J by 2 bases, with 11 bases left in between. There are 15 residues in the CDR3. From germline, CDR1 is SEHNR and CDR2 FQNEAQ (reference sequence). This chain's CDR3 is CASSLGRGAGNTIYF. As DNA, the CDR3 is TGTGCCAGCAGCTTGGGGCGAGGGGCTGGAAACACCATATATTTT.

This clonotype was seen many times. J is TRBJ1-6 and V is TRBV4-1; 10 bases are a match to TRBD1. This CDR3 comprises 18 residues. CDR1 is MGHRA, CDR2 YSYEKL, per germline. The ends lost 3 bases at V and 1 base at J; junction bases unmatched: 6. This CDR3 is CASSQRTGGLSYNSPLHF. In DNA, the CDR3 is TGCGCCAGCAGCCAGAGGACAGGGGGATTATCCTATAATTCACCCCTCCACTTT.

The sample holds many counts of this clonotype. This rearrangement joins TRBV7-3 to TRBJ2-5; TRBD1 agrees at 7 bases. Germline values: CDR1 SGHTA, CDR2 FQGTGA. J lost 5 bases, V lost 0 bases, and 6 bases had no gene match. The length of the CDR3 is 15 residues. The CDR3 DNA follows: TGTGCCAGCAGCTTAACTGGCACAGGGGTGGAGACCCAGTACTTC. Its translation: CASSLTGTGVETQYF.